Listed below are T cell receptor beta chains from one sample, sequenced in a study of monozygotic twins with inflammatory bowel disease. TCRdb reprocessed the 5' RACE reads and reports one entry per CDR3 protein, with no DNA. Its clone listing holds 350,000 to 550,000 distinct CDR3 sequences. Sequenced input: blood. The receptors stem from a human donor with ulcerative colitis or Crohn's disease, or a healthy co-twin of an affected twin (not recorded which). CDR3s include the opening cysteine and the closing phenylalanine or tryptophan. Fields, in order: V gene, J gene, CDR3 protein.

TRBV23-1	TRBJ2-6	CASSQSPKVSGANVLTF
TRBV6-1	TRBJ2-2	CASSPPGQQTGELFF
TRBV25-1	TRBJ2-6	CATDAGGLSSGANVLTF
TRBV28	TRBJ2-3	CASSFSASGGTDTQYF
TRBV10-2	TRBJ2-1	CASGLAGVNEQFF
TRBV9	TRBJ2-1	CASSRPPGRVDNEQFF
TRBV5-6	TRBJ1-6	CASSLVDRENSPLHF
TRBV25-1	TRBJ1-2	CASSREVYGYTF
TRBV7-2	TRBJ2-5	CASSLEGLAEAQYF
TRBV20-1	TRBJ1-1	CSAKEMETLSTEAFF
TRBV11-2	TRBJ2-1	CASSLVFSSGGAVYEQFF
TRBV20-1	TRBJ2-5	CSASYLAGGQTQYF
TRBV7-9	TRBJ1-4	CASSLRITNEKLFF
TRBV15	TRBJ2-1	CATSGIRTSGYNEQFF
TRBV7-2	TRBJ2-2	CASSLVRSNTGELFF
TRBV28	TRBJ2-5	CASSPPRTSGTQETQYF
TRBV4-1	TRBJ1-2	CASSQNRGREGYTF
TRBV4-2	TRBJ1-2	CASSPKGRGYTF
TRBV18	TRBJ2-3	CASSPVTTDTQYF
TRBV5-1	TRBJ2-1	CASSWTGAFEYNEQFF
TRBV7-3	TRBJ2-2	CASSDPDRVRTGELFF
TRBV12-3/TRBV12-4	TRBJ2-1	CASSFHAGLARGNEQFF
TRBV5-1	TRBJ2-1	CASSLGQGAYEQFF
TRBV6-1	TRBJ1-4	CASRRTAGGEKLFF
TRBV20-1	TRBJ1-2	CSAGTGYGYTF
TRBV6-1	TRBJ2-1	CASSTGPPYNEQFF
TRBV7-9	TRBJ2-1	CASSPRGAGYNEQFF
TRBV12-3/TRBV12-4	TRBJ2-5	CASSLQLVLQETQYF
TRBV27	TRBJ1-2	CASGPRGSPQRDGYTF
TRBV7-2	TRBJ1-3	CASSRWDREGNTIYF
TRBV5-1	TRBJ2-3	CASSFQAGVSDTQYF
TRBV29-1	TRBJ1-1	CSVEDIDVLGIEAFF
TRBV12-2	TRBJ2-5	CAILRASGFQETQYF
TRBV11-2	TRBJ2-7	CASSTGQGVEQYF
TRBV18	TRBJ1-2	CASSPGSERNYGYTF
TRBV20-1	TRBJ2-5	CSARDRPSIGQETQYF